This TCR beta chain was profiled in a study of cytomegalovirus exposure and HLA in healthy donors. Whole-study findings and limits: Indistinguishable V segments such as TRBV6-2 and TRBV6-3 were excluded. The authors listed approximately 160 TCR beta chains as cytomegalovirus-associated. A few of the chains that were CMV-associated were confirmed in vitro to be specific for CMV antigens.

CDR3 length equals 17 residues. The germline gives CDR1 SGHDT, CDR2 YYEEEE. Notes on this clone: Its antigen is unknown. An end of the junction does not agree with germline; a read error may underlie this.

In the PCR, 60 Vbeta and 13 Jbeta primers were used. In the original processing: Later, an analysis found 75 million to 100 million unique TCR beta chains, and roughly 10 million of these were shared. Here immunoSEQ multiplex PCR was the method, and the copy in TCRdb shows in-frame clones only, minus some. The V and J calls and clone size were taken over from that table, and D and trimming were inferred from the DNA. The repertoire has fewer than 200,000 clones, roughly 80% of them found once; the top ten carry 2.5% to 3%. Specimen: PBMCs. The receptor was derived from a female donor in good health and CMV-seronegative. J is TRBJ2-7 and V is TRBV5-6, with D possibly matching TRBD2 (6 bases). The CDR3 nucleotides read TGTGCCAGCAGTTTGGGGGGAACAGTTGGGGCCCGACATGAGCAGTACTTC. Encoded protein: CASSLGGTVGARHEQYF.